A single sample is the source of the 23 T cell receptor beta chains below, sequenced in a study of cytomegalovirus exposure and HLA in healthy donors. TCRdb's table, derived via immunoSEQ multiplex PCR, lists solely in-frame clones and lacks some. The table has more than 45,000 clones, 89% seen once. Sequenced: PBMCs. The receptors stem from a woman under 30 in good health and CMV-seronegative.

The chain combines TRBV11-2 with TRBJ1-4; D may be TRBD1 (6 bases). This CDR3 is 17 amino acids long. Germline V lookup: CDR1 SGHAT, CDR2 FQNNGV. Trimming left V 6 bases short and J 0 bases short, with 17 bases between. The CDR3 here is CASRKDSQRATNEKLFF. The CDR3 DNA sequence: TGTGCCAGCAGGAAGGACAGCCAGAGGGCAACTAATGAAAAACTGTTTTTT. The variable domain in full, with the rest retrieved from reference TRBV11-2 and TRBJ1-4, is EAGVAQSPRYKIIEKRQSVAFWCNPISGHATLYWYQQILGQGPKLLIQFQNNGVVDDSQLPKDRFSAERLKGVDSTLKIQPAKLEDSAVYLCASRKDSQRATNEKLFFGSGTQLSVL.

This sequence joins TRBV18 and TRBJ2-6, with TRBD2 as a possible D gene (5 bases). The CDR3 runs to 19 residues. Between the trimmed V and J ends, which lost 3 bases and 4 bases, there was a span of 22 bases. The germline V gene encodes CDR1 KGHSH and CDR2 LQKENI. The CDR3 sequence: CASSPRPVGPEGGANVLTF. In nucleotides, the CDR3 is TGTGCCAGCTCACCTCGACCCGTTGGCCCAGAGGGAGGGGCCAACGTCCTGACTTTC. The variable domain in full, with the rest retrieved from reference TRBV18 and TRBJ2-6, is NAGVMQNPRHLVRRRGQEARLRCSPMKGHSHVYWYRQLPEEGLKFMVYLQKENIIDESGMPKERFSAEFPKEGPSILRIQQVVRGDSAAYFCASSPRPVGPEGGANVLTFGAGSRLTVL.

This chain joins TRBV30 and TRBJ1-2; 11 bases are a match to TRBD1. Trimming at V came to 3 bases and at J to 8 bases, leaving 14 bases not matched to a gene. The CDR3 loop spans 16 amino acids. Germline CDR1 and CDR2: GTSNPN and SVGIG (reference sequence). This CDR3 reads CAWSVGGDRGWKGYTF. In DNA form, the CDR3 reads TGTGCCTGGAGCGTAGGGGGGGACAGGGGGTGGAAGGGCTACACCTTC.

This chain joins TRBV6-6 and TRBJ1-5, with TRBD1 matching over 7 bases. The CDR3 has 15 amino acids. Trimming took 8 bases from V and 4 from J; bases not matched to a gene: 11. Germline V gene lookup returns CDR1 MNHNY and CDR2 SVGAGI (reference sequence). For the CDR3, the DNA is TGTGCCAGCGCCCGGGACAGAAAGCGAAATCAGCCCCAGCATTTT. As protein: CASARDRKRNQPQHF.

This rearrangement joins TRBV6-1 to TRBJ1-5; a possible D gene is TRBD1 (6 bases). The CDR3 loop spans 13 amino acids. V gave up 5 bases and J gave up 3 bases, with 8 bases separating them. Per germline, CDR1 MNHNS and CDR2 SASEGT. The CDR3 DNA follows: TGTGCCAGCAGTCGACAGGACAATCAGCCCCAGCATTTT. It translates to CASSRQDNQPQHF.

The rearrangement links TRBV6-5 to TRBJ2-1; 12 positions match TRBD2. Trimming at V came to 3 bases and at J to 7 bases, leaving 4 bases not matched to a gene. The CDR3 length is 15 residues. The germline V gene encodes CDR1 MNHEY and CDR2 SVGAGI. The CDR3 region has the DNA TGTGCCAGCAGTTATCCGACTAGCGGGGGAAATGAGCAGTTCTTC. This encodes CASSYPTSGGNEQFF.

J is TRBJ1-1 and V is TRBV25-1, with D hard to call. The CDR3 loop spans 11 amino acids. Germline V lookup: CDR1 MGHDK, CDR2 SYGVNS. V gave up 6 bases and J gave up 4 bases, with 6 bases separating them. Here the CDR3 reads CASRGFTEAFF. The CDR3 nucleotides are TGTGCCAGCAGGGGCTTCACTGAAGCTTTCTTT.

Here the CDR3 reads CASSLTNTEAFF. The CDR3, as DNA: TGTGCCAGCAGCTTGACTAACACTGAAGCTTTCTTT. V gene TRBV5-4 combines with J gene TRBJ1-1; unclear D gene. Per germline, CDR1 SGHNT and CDR2 YYREEE (reference sequence). The V gene lost 1 base and the J gene lost 2 bases, with 3 bases spanning the gap. The CDR3 consists of 12 residues.

This clone occurred once. V is TRBV9 and J is TRBJ2-7, with 9 bases that match TRBD1. Germline CDR1 and CDR2: SGDLS and YYNGEE. The trim removed 0 bases at V and 7 bases at J, leaving 8 bases unmatched. The CDR3 has 15 residues. The CDR3 coding sequence is TGTGCCAGCAGCGTAGATGGACAGGGGCTGGGGGAGCAGTACTTC. Amino acids: CASSVDGQGLGEQYF. Variable domain in full (rest from reference TRBV9 and TRBJ2-7): DSGVTQTPKHLITATGQRVTLRCSPRSGDLSVYWYQQSLDQGLQFLIQYYNGEERAKGNILERFSAQQFPDLHSELNLSSLELGDSALYFCASSVDGQGLGEQYFGPGTRLTVT.

The V and J genes are TRBV4-3 and TRBJ2-7; the D gene is possibly TRBD2 (5 bases). The ends were cut back, 0 bases at V and 3 bases at J, with 12 bases in the middle. The CDR3 consists of 15 residues. CDR1 LGHNA and CDR2 YSLEER come from the germline V gene. The CDR3 loop is CASSQDRGNGYEQYF. The CDR3 DNA reads TGCGCCAGCAGCCAAGATAGAGGGAACGGCTACGAGCAGTACTTC.

The chain couples TRBV27 to TRBJ2-2; D uncertain. Per the germline V gene, CDR1 is MNHEY and CDR2 is SMNVEV (reference sequence). V shed 3 bases and J shed 3 bases, with 8 bases lying between them. This CDR3 spans 14 amino acids. CDR3 coding DNA: TGTGCCAGCAGTTTCTACCGCGACACCGGGGAGCTGTTTTTT. Translated, it gives CASSFYRDTGELFF.

V usage is TRBV5-4 and J usage is TRBJ1-1; 7 nucleotides align to TRBD1. Germline CDR1 is SGHNT and CDR2 is YYREEE (reference sequence). The CDR3 is 14 amino acids. With V trimmed by 3 bases and J by 4 bases, 6 bases remained unmatched. CDR3 nucleotide sequence: TGTGCCAGCAGCTGGGACAGTGTGGGCACTGAAGCTTTCTTT. Translation gives CASSWDSVGTEAFF.

V is TRBV5-6 and J is TRBJ2-1; the D is unclear. Germline assignment: CDR1 SGHDT and CDR2 YYEEEE. The CDR3 spans 11 residues. Trimming cost V 3 bases and J 7 bases, with 5 bases left between them. The CDR3 spells CASSSQNEQFF. The DNA for the CDR3 is TGTGCCAGCAGCTCTCAGAATGAGCAGTTCTTC.

The gene calls are TRBV5-1 and TRBJ1-3; 9 bases fit TRBD1. With V trimmed by 0 bases and J by 8 bases, 6 bases remained unmatched. Germline CDR1 SGHRS, CDR2 YFSETQ. CDR3 length equals 15 residues. CDR3 residues: CASSLAETGGHTIYF. The DNA of the CDR3 is TGCGCCAGCAGCTTGGCAGAGACAGGGGGACACACCATATATTTT.

The genes are TRBV14 and TRBJ2-1; 9 bases agree with TRBD2. V shed 4 bases, J shed 12 bases, and the junction held 16 bases outside the gene matches. The germline CDR1 and CDR2 sequences are SGHDN and FVKESK. The CDR3 is 16 amino acids. The CDR3: CASSPDQGGRAYVQFF. DNA of the CDR3: TGTGCCAGCAGCCCTGATCAGGGCGGGAGGGCCTACGTGCAGTTCTTC.

The chain has TRBV9 and TRBJ2-3, with 7 bases lining up with TRBD2. The CDR3 loop spans 15 amino acids. Germline trimming cut 0 bases from V and 3 bases from J; bases unmatched to any gene: 4. Germline-derived CDR1 and CDR2 are SGDLS and YYNGEE. The chain's CDR3 is CASSVVGRRTDTQYF. The CDR3 DNA reads TGTGCCAGCAGCGTAGTCGGGAGGAGGACAGATACGCAGTATTTT.

CDR3 in amino acids: CASSPLGGLTLANEQFF. The CDR3 DNA reads as TGTGCCAGCAGTCCTTTGGGGGGACTTACCCTCGCCAATGAGCAGTTCTTC. J is TRBJ2-1 and V is TRBV2, with TRBD2 as a possible D gene (6 bases). This CDR3 is built from 17 residues. The V and J ends lost 5 bases and 6 bases respectively, with 23 bases between them. Germline-derived CDR1 and CDR2 are SNHLY and FYNNEI.

The chain has TRBV4-2 and TRBJ2-1, with no clear D. This CDR3 has 15 amino acids. Germline V gene lookup returns CDR1 LGHNA and CDR2 YNFKEQ. The V end was cut by 0 bases, the J end by 5 bases, with 11 bases between. CDR3 sequence: CASSQDLSWNNEQFF. In DNA, the CDR3 is TGTGCCAGCAGCCAAGACCTTAGCTGGAACAATGAGCAGTTCTTC.

In its sample, this clone was seen once. The chain has TRBV14 and TRBJ2-7; 11 bases are a match to TRBD2. With V trimmed by 3 bases and J by 5 bases, 12 bases remained unmatched. Germline CDR1 is SGHDN and CDR2 is FVKESK. CDR3 length: 17 amino acids. CDR3 protein: CASSHIPGLAASDEQYF. CDR3 sequence (DNA): TGTGCCAGCAGCCACATACCGGGACTAGCGGCATCCGACGAGCAGTACTTC.

This rearrangement joins TRBV28 to TRBJ1-1; D unclear. The CDR3 extends over 13 amino acids. Germline V gene sequence: CDR1 MDHEN, CDR2 SYDVKM. Trimming cost V 4 bases and J 2 bases, with 8 bases left between them. The chain's CDR3 is CASSSGSNTEAFF. The CDR3 DNA is TGTGCCAGCAGTTCGGGGTCTAACACTGAAGCTTTCTTT.

The V call is TRBV6-5, the J call TRBJ1-1, with a weak D call TRBD1 (6 bases). CDR1 MNHEY and CDR2 SVGAGI come from the germline V gene. The germline V and J ends were trimmed by 4 bases and 0 bases, with 9 bases remaining between them. The CDR3 has 14 amino acids. The CDR3, as DNA: TGTGCCAGCAGTTCAGGGGTCATGAACACTGAAGCTTTCTTT. Its translation: CASSSGVMNTEAFF.

The CDR3, as DNA: TGCAGCGTTGCGGGGGGGGCTTCCACAAATGAGCAGTTCTTC. It specifies CSVAGGASTNEQFF. The gene calls are TRBV29-1 and TRBJ2-1; TRBD2 agrees at 8 bases. The CDR3 is made up of 14 amino acids. Germline V lookup: CDR1 SQVTM, CDR2 ANQGSEA. V gave up 4 bases and J gave up 7 bases; unmatched junction bases: 9.

The V call is TRBV11-2, the J call TRBJ2-5; TRBD1 matches 7 bases. J gave up 2 bases and V 3 bases, and 6 bases lay outside the gene matches. The CDR3 loop spans 15 amino acids. CDR1 and CDR2 from the germline V gene are SGHAT and FQNNGV. The CDR3 DNA reads as TGTGCCAGCAGCTTCCGGGACAGCCCTCAAGAGACCCAGTACTTC. This sequence encodes CASSFRDSPQETQYF.